Following are 19 T cell receptor beta chains from one sample sequenced in a study of cytomegalovirus exposure and HLA in healthy donors. PCR was performed using 60 Vbeta and 13 Jbeta primers. The method was immunoSEQ multiplex PCR; TCRdb's version includes in-frame clones alone and lacks a portion of them. The sample includes roughly 200,000 clones, around 77% of them seen just once. The sample comprised PBMCs. These receptors all come from a woman under 40 in good health and CMV-seronegative.

This CDR3 is CARGLGTEAFF. For the CDR3, the DNA is TGTGCCAGGGGGCTGGGCACTGAAGCTTTCTTT. The chain combines TRBV9 with TRBJ1-1, with D perhaps TRBD1 (5 bases). CDR1 is SGDLS, CDR2 YYNGEE, per germline. Trimming stripped 8 bases from V and 4 bases from J, with 9 bases between. There are 11 residues in the CDR3.

J is TRBJ1-2 and V is TRBV30, with 7 bases fitting TRBD1. The CDR3 covers 13 residues. V lost 4 bases to trimming and J lost 3 bases; unmatched junction nucleotides: 5. Germline CDR1 GTSNPN, CDR2 SVGIG (reference sequence). In DNA form, the CDR3 reads TGTGCCTGGACGATACAGGGGCACTATGGCTACACCTTC. It encodes CAWTIQGHYGYTF.

The rearrangement joins TRBV7-6 to TRBJ2-7, with D possibly matching TRBD2 (5 bases). V was cut by 1 base and J by 7 bases, with 14 bases left in between. CDR3 size: 14 residues. CDR1 is SGHVS, CDR2 FNYEAQ, per germline. The CDR3 spells CASSLVVQSGEQYF. CDR3 sequence (DNA): TGTGCCAGCAGCTTAGTAGTACAGTCGGGGGAGCAGTACTTC. The whole variable domain, filled in from reference TRBV7-6 and TRBJ2-7, reads GAGVSQSPRYKVTKRGQDVALRCDPISGHVSLYWYRQALGQGPEFLTYFNYEAQQDKSGLPNDRFSAERPEGSISTLTIQRTEQRDSAMYRCASSLVVQSGEQYFGPGTRLTVT.

This clone came up once. This chain connects TRBV6-1 to TRBJ1-2, with D unresolved. CDR1 is MNHNS and CDR2 is SASEGT in the germline V gene. V lost 4 bases and J 1 base, leaving 16 bases between the germline ends. The CDR3 sequence is 16 residues long. This CDR3 reads CASSGHERILNYGYTF. DNA for the CDR3: TGTGCCAGCAGTGGTCACGAGCGGATTCTTAACTATGGCTACACCTTC.

J is TRBJ1-3 and V is TRBV2; D is possibly TRBD1 (5 bases). The germline gives CDR1 SNHLY, CDR2 FYNNEI. This CDR3 contains 17 residues. V dropped 9 bases and J dropped 0 bases, with 21 bases sitting between them. CDR3 DNA sequence: TGTGCCAGTGTATGGGGGGTTAGACCCTCCTCTGGAAACACCATATATTTT. Protein product: CASVWGVRPSSGNTIYF.

The genes are TRBV9 and TRBJ2-3; a weak D match, TRBD1 (6 bases). Trimming shortened V by 4 bases and J by 8 bases, and 23 bases separated the two germline ends. The V gene's germline CDR1 is SGDLS and CDR2 YYNGEE. The CDR3 runs 16 residues. This CDR3 is CASSPAPPGAGPTQYF. The DNA for the CDR3 is TGTGCCAGCAGCCCCGCCCCCCCAGGGGCCGGCCCTACGCAGTATTTT. The full variable domain, completed using reference TRBV9 and TRBJ2-3, is DSGVTQTPKHLITATGQRVTLRCSPRSGDLSVYWYQQSLDQGLQFLIQYYNGEERAKGNILERFSAQQFPDLHSELNLSSLELGDSALYFCASSPAPPGAGPTQYFGPGTRLTVL.

This chain connects TRBV10-3 to TRBJ2-6; 8 positions agree with TRBD1. The CDR3 runs 20 residues. V dropped 7 bases and J dropped 4; count of bases not matched to a gene: 21. Germline V lookup: CDR1 ENHRY, CDR2 SYGVKD. The DNA of the CDR3 is TGTGCCATCACCAACCGGGACAGGTTATCCCAAGTATCCGGGGCCAACGTCCTGACTTTC. Its protein product is CAITNRDRLSQVSGANVLTF.

This chain links TRBV4-2 with TRBJ2-5, with 14 positions matching TRBD2. The V segment lost 1 base and the J segment 5 bases; nucleotides outside the gene matches: 3. The CDR3 loop spans 16 amino acids. In germline, CDR1 is LGHNA, CDR2 YNFKEQ. The CDR3 protein is CASSQGLAGGGETQYF. The CDR3, as DNA: TGTGCCAGCAGCCAAGGACTAGCGGGAGGGGGGGAGACCCAGTACTTC.

The chain carries TRBV19 and TRBJ1-5; D is unresolved. Germline assignment: CDR1 LNHDA and CDR2 SQIVND (reference sequence). Trimming took off 3 bases at V and 10 bases at J, with 13 bases between the two ends. The CDR3 sequence is 13 residues long. The CDR3 DNA sequence: TGTGCCAGTAGTATTTCCCGGGGAAAACCCCAGCATTTT. This translates into CASSISRGKPQHF.

The V gene is TRBV6-5, the J gene TRBJ1-1; D gene uncertain. V gave up 4 bases and J gave up 5 bases, with 14 bases separating them. CDR1 and CDR2 from the germline V gene are MNHEY and SVGAGI. There are 14 residues in the CDR3. The chain's CDR3 is CASSLAGTGTEAFF. For the CDR3, the DNA is TGTGCCAGCAGTTTGGCGGGAACCGGGACTGAAGCTTTCTTT.

This chain links TRBV28 with TRBJ1-2; D gene ambiguous. The CDR3 length is 12 residues. Germline CDR1 and CDR2: MDHEN and SYDVKM. Deletions cut 3 bases from V and 8 bases from J, with 10 bases between. DNA of the CDR3: TGTGCCAGCAGTTTCCGCGCCTACGGCTACACCTTC. It yields the protein CASSFRAYGYTF.

The chain joins TRBV5-1 to TRBJ2-1, with D possibly being TRBD1 (6 bases). V was clipped by 0 bases and J by 8 bases, with 15 bases between them. The germline V gene has CDR1 SGHRS and CDR2 YFSETQ. CDR3 length equals 15 residues. The CDR3 region has the DNA TGCGCCAGCAGCTTGGGTCTTCCAGGGGAATATGAGCAGTTCTTC. Translated: CASSLGLPGEYEQFF.

CDR3 nucleotide sequence: TGTGCCAGCAGCTTAACCCACAGGGATCCCACTGAAGCTTTCTTT. Protein product: CASSLTHRDPTEAFF. V gene TRBV7-3 combines with J gene TRBJ1-1; the D gene is possibly TRBD1 (6 bases). Looked up from germline, CDR1 is SGHTA and CDR2 is FQGTGA. V was cut by 0 bases and J by 4 bases, with 12 bases left in between. The CDR3 sequence is 15 residues long.

This clone was counted once. The J gene is TRBJ1-5, the V gene TRBV5-1, with D hard to call. Germline V gene sequence: CDR1 SGHRS, CDR2 YFSETQ. V was trimmed by 2 bases and J by 8 bases, leaving 11 bases between them. The CDR3 totals 13 residues. CDR3 DNA: TGCGCCAGCAGCTTCACCCCCTACGAGCCCCAGCATTTT. It translates to CASSFTPYEPQHF.

This clone was detected a few times. The chain links TRBV27 to TRBJ2-7; 7 bases map to TRBD2. The V gene end was trimmed by 5 bases and the J gene end by 0 bases; junction bases not matched to a gene: 7. The CDR3 loop spans 15 amino acids. Germline CDR1 reads MNHEY; CDR2 reads SMNVEV (reference sequence). The CDR3 bases are TGTGCCAGCAGTCCTCTAGCGGTTGGCTCCTACGAGCAGTACTTC. This translates into CASSPLAVGSYEQYF.

The V gene is TRBV6-5, the J gene TRBJ2-7; 12 bases fit TRBD2. Germline CDR1 and CDR2: MNHEY and SVGAGI. This CDR3 has 14 amino acids. J was trimmed by 7 bases and V by 2 bases; bases with no gene match: 3. This chain's CDR3 is CASSYRLAGAEQYF. CDR3 coding DNA: TGTGCCAGCAGTTACCGACTAGCGGGAGCTGAGCAGTACTTC.

This chain connects TRBV18 to TRBJ2-2, with TRBD1 matching over 7 bases. V lost 6 bases to trimming and J lost 1 base; unmatched junction nucleotides: 11. Germline lookup yields CDR1 KGHSH and CDR2 LQKENI. This CDR3 spans 17 amino acids. The CDR3 sequence: CASSQNRGPLNTGELFF. Here the CDR3 DNA reads TGTGCCAGCTCGCAGAACAGGGGACCTTTGAACACCGGGGAGCTGTTTTTT.

This rearrangement joins TRBV7-9 to TRBJ1-1, with D possibly TRBD1 on 5 matching bases. The CDR3 totals 11 residues. Germline-derived CDR1 and CDR2 are SEHNR and FQNEAQ (reference sequence). With 11 bases removed from V and 6 bases from J, the gap between germline ends came to 13 bases. The CDR3 sequence: CAGGEAAEAFF. For the CDR3, the DNA is TGTGCCGGGGGGGAGGCGGCTGAAGCTTTCTTT. Variable domain in full (rest from reference TRBV7-9 and TRBJ1-1): DTGVSQNPRHKITKRGQNVTFRCDPISEHNRLYWYRQTLGQGPEFLTYFQNEAQLEKSRLLSDRFSAERPKGSFSTLEIQRTEQGDSAMYLCAGGEAAEAFFGQGTRLTVV.

This clone was seen a handful of times. Written as DNA, the CDR3 is TGTGCCAGCAGCTTGGTTGGGGAGGGAAACACTGAAGCTTTCTTT. This gives the protein CASSLVGEGNTEAFF. V and J are TRBV5-5 and TRBJ1-1; D call uncertain. In germline, CDR1 is SGHKS, CDR2 YYEKEE (reference sequence). Trimming removed 0 bases from V and 2 bases from J, with 11 bases in between. The CDR3 consists of 15 residues.